These 26 T cell receptor beta chains came from one sample sequenced in a study of beta chain features in type 1 diabetes. The antigens for these receptors are not known. TCRB transcripts that were expressed got sequenced, as all of the isolated RNA had been reverse transcribed. Method: immunoSEQ multiplex PCR; TCRdb's copy keeps in-frame clones and lacks some. There are under 350,000 clones in the sample; 13% to 15% occur only once, and 0.017% lies in the top ten. Overall study findings and caveats: The study found moderately but significantly shorter TCRB CDR3s in all four CD4+ subsets of Type 1 diabetes patients.

Sequenced sample: naive CD4+ T cells from blood. The receptors here all came from a man aged 30 to 45 with type 1 diabetes.

V usage is TRBV9 and J usage is TRBJ2-5; tentatively, D is TRBD1 (6 bases). Germline V CDR1 and CDR2: SGDLS, YYNGEE. CDR3 length equals 14 residues. The germline V and J ends were trimmed by 0 bases and 3 bases, with 9 bases remaining between them. CDR3 loop: CASSVGTVKETQYF. The DNA for the CDR3 is TGTGCCAGCAGCGTAGGGACAGTTAAAGAGACCCAGTACTTC. Full variable domain (missing parts from reference TRBV9 and TRBJ2-5): DSGVTQTPKHLITATGQRVTLRCSPRSGDLSVYWYQQSLDQGLQFLIQYYNGEERAKGNILERFSAQQFPDLHSELNLSSLELGDSALYFCASSVGTVKETQYFGPGTRLLVL.

This clone appeared a few times. V gene TRBV18 combines with J gene TRBJ2-1; the match to TRBD2 covers 8 bases. Germline CDR1 is KGHSH and CDR2 is LQKENI. The CDR3 loop spans 13 amino acids. The V gene end was trimmed by 2 bases and the J gene end by 10 bases; junction bases not matched to a gene: 4. DNA of the CDR3: TGTGCCAGCTCACCATTAGGCGGGAGGGAGCAGTTCTTC. Translated, it gives CASSPLGGREQFF.

This clone has only a few counts. This sequence joins TRBV6-1 and TRBJ2-3; tentative D call: TRBD1 (5 bases). Trimming removed 6 bases from V and 3 bases from J, with 16 bases in between. There are 15 residues in the CDR3. From germline, CDR1 is MNHNS and CDR2 SASEGT. The CDR3 nucleotides read TGTGCCAGCAGCCAACGGCAGGGTTGGACAGATACGCAGTATTTT. Protein: CASSQRQGWTDTQYF.

This clone was picked up a small number of times. J is TRBJ2-1 and V is TRBV5-1; tentative D call: TRBD2 (6 bases). Germline V lookup: CDR1 SGHRS, CDR2 YFSETQ. The CDR3 totals 14 residues. V lost 9 bases, J lost 6 bases, and 19 bases lay in between. The CDR3 DNA reads as TGCGCCACCATGTGGGGGGAGTCAGGCAATGAGCAGTTCTTC. Its translation: CATMWGESGNEQFF.

This clone was seen a handful of times. This chain uses TRBV27 with TRBJ1-4, with D perhaps matching TRBD1 (6 bases). This CDR3 has 17 residues. The germline V and J ends were trimmed by 3 bases and 3 bases, with 17 bases remaining between them. Germline V gene sequence: CDR1 MNHEY, CDR2 SMNVEV (reference sequence). CDR3 loop: CASSFGPQGLSNEKLFF. CDR3 coding DNA: TGTGCCAGCAGTTTCGGGCCCCAGGGGTTATCTAATGAAAAACTGTTTTTT.

This clone was seen a few times. This chain links TRBV6-1 with TRBJ2-1, with 11 bases matching TRBD2. Germline V gene lookup returns CDR1 MNHNS and CDR2 SASEGT. The CDR3 spans 15 residues. Trimming removed 7 bases from V and 3 bases from J; junction bases left unmatched: 5. The chain's CDR3 is CASTRTSGFYNEQFF. In DNA form, the CDR3 reads TGTGCCAGCACCCGGACTAGCGGGTTCTACAATGAGCAGTTCTTC.

This clone was seen a handful of times. The chain joins TRBV30 to TRBJ2-1; TRBD2 agrees at 15 bases. Losses at the gene ends were 2 bases for V and 10 bases for J; bases not matched to a gene: 9. The CDR3 loop spans 16 amino acids. Per germline, CDR1 GTSNPN and CDR2 SVGIG (reference sequence). CDR3 coding DNA: TGTGCCTGGAGTCTAGGACTAGCGGGAGGGATGGACGAGCAGTTCTTC. It yields the protein CAWSLGLAGGMDEQFF.

This rearrangement joins TRBV11-2 to TRBJ1-2; D may be TRBD1 (6 bases). The V end lost 3 bases, the J end lost 5 bases, and 16 bases lay between the germline ends. Germline V gives CDR1 SGHAT, CDR2 FQNNGV. The CDR3 totals 15 residues. The DNA of the CDR3 is TGTGCCAGCAGCTTCGACTTCCGGGACAATTATGGCTACACCTTC. Translated: CASSFDFRDNYGYTF.

The rearrangement joins TRBV9 to TRBJ2-2; 15 bases are a match to TRBD2. Trimming took 3 bases from V and 4 from J; bases not matched to a gene: 7. The CDR3 consists of 18 residues. Germline values: CDR1 SGDLS, CDR2 YYNGEE. CDR3 nucleotide sequence: TGTGCCAGCAGCGCTGGACTAGCGGGAGGGCCCCGCACCGGGGAGCTGTTTTTT. Amino acids: CASSAGLAGGPRTGELFF.

CDR3 nucleotides: TGTGCCAGCAGTCCACAGGGGAACTATGGCTACACCTTC. Protein product: CASSPQGNYGYTF. The chain couples TRBV28 to TRBJ1-2; TRBD1 matches at 7 bases. Germline loops: CDR1 MDHEN, CDR2 SYDVKM. The ends lost 5 bases at V and 2 bases at J; junction bases unmatched: 2. The CDR3 is 13 amino acids.

V is TRBV6-5 and J is TRBJ1-1, with unresolved D. Between the trimmed V and J ends, which lost 7 bases and 4 bases, there was a span of 19 bases. The germline V gene has CDR1 MNHEY and CDR2 SVGAGI. The CDR3 contains 15 residues. The chain's CDR3 is CASTTHGPRGTEAFF. The CDR3 region has the DNA TGTGCCAGCACCACTCACGGACCTCGGGGCACTGAAGCTTTCTTT.

The chain is built from TRBV9 and TRBJ2-1; D is unresolved. V lost 2 bases, J lost 0 bases, and 9 bases lay in between. Germline V lookup: CDR1 SGDLS, CDR2 YYNGEE. CDR3 size: 15 residues. The CDR3 nucleotides are TGTGCCAGCAGCGTGCGATCTGGCTCCTACAATGAGCAGTTCTTC. The encoded protein is CASSVRSGSYNEQFF.

The V gene is TRBV5-6, the J gene TRBJ1-1; D not certain. The CDR3 extends over 14 amino acids. V lost 2 bases to trimming and J lost 11 bases, with 19 bases between them. The V gene's germline CDR1 is SGHDT and CDR2 YYEEEE. The CDR3 loop is CASSLQQSGSSAFF. Written as DNA, the CDR3 is TGTGCCAGCAGCTTACAGCAGTCGGGGTCCTCGGCTTTCTTT. Looking up the rest from reference TRBV5-6 and TRBJ1-1 gives the full variable domain: DAGVTQSPTHLIKTRGQQVTLRCSPKSGHDTVSWYQQALGQGPQFIFQYYEEEERQRGNFPDRFSGHQFPNYSSELNVNALLLGDSALYLCASSLQQSGSSAFFGQGTRLTVV.

In the case of this clone: This same CDR3 is encoded by further DNA sequences in the sample. The chain recombines TRBV7-3 with TRBJ1-1; D not certain. Germline assignment: CDR1 SGHTA and CDR2 FQGTGA. This CDR3 has 13 amino acids. V dropped 2 bases and J dropped 1 base, with 5 bases sitting between them. CDR3: CASSLGQNTEAFF. The CDR3 DNA follows: TGTGCCAGCAGCTTAGGCCAGAACACTGAAGCTTTCTTT.

This clone was seen once. This chain joins TRBV14 and TRBJ1-5; maybe TRBD1 (5 bases). This CDR3 region has 13 residues. Germline V gives CDR1 SGHDN, CDR2 FVKESK. Deletions cut 5 bases from V and 7 bases from J, with 12 bases between. The CDR3 region has the DNA TGTGCCAGCAGCTTGGGACTCTTCCAGCCCCAGCATTTT. Protein: CASSLGLFQPQHF.

Details on this clone: The same CDR3 also results from other DNA sequences found in this sample. This chain joins TRBV9 and TRBJ2-5; 8 nucleotides match TRBD2. Germline V gene lookup returns CDR1 SGDLS and CDR2 YYNGEE. The V gene end was trimmed by 0 bases and the J gene end by 5 bases; junction bases not matched to a gene: 3. The CDR3 is made up of 14 amino acids. The CDR3 DNA is TGTGCCAGCAGCGTAGGCGGGGGGCGCGAGACCCAGTACTTC. Translating gives CASSVGGGRETQYF.

This sequence joins TRBV6-6 and TRBJ1-1, with 7 bases identical to TRBD1. Germline trimming cut 8 bases from V and 1 base from J; bases unmatched to any gene: 4. CDR1 is MNHNY and CDR2 is SVGAGI in the germline V gene (reference sequence). The CDR3 is 13 amino acids. This CDR3 reads CASVGQPNTEAFF. CDR3 nucleotides: TGTGCCAGCGTGGGACAGCCGAACACTGAAGCTTTCTTT.

CDR3 DNA: TGCGCCAGCAGCTTGGGACCGAATGGGCGGGAGACCCATTACGAGCAGTACTTC. As protein: CASSLGPNGRETHYEQYF. The chain recombines TRBV5-1 with TRBJ2-7, with 7 bases that match TRBD2. The junction had 16 bases not matched to a gene; V was cut back by 0 bases and J by 4 bases. CDR1 is SGHRS, CDR2 YFSETQ, per germline. The CDR3 contains 18 residues.

This clone showed up just a few times. The chain's CDR3 is CASSPGTSDEQFF. The CDR3 nucleotides read TGTGCCAGCTCACCCGGGACTAGCGATGAGCAGTTCTTC. V and J are TRBV18 and TRBJ2-1; 10 bases map to TRBD2. J gave up 8 bases and V 3 bases, and 1 base lay outside the gene matches. Germline CDR1 and CDR2: KGHSH and LQKENI. This CDR3 has 13 residues.

The chain carries TRBV7-8 and TRBJ2-7; D possibly corresponds to TRBD1 (6 bases). CDR1 and CDR2 from the germline V gene are SGHVS and FQNEAQ. This CDR3 has 15 residues. Trimming removed 1 base from V and 0 bases from J, with 10 bases in between. The CDR3 reads CASSLETGPSYEQYF. In DNA, the CDR3 is TGTGCCAGCAGCTTAGAAACAGGGCCCTCCTACGAGCAGTACTTC.

This clone showed up just a few times. The chain employs TRBV30 and TRBJ1-3, with D possibly being TRBD1 (6 bases). Germline V gene sequence: CDR1 GTSNPN, CDR2 SVGIG (reference sequence). Trimming removed 8 bases from V and 0 bases from J, with 11 bases in between. The CDR3 length is 13 residues. CDR3 residues: CARTVISGNTIYF. The CDR3 bases are TGTGCCCGGACAGTGATCTCTGGAAACACCATATATTTT.

The chain employs TRBV7-9 and TRBJ2-7; 12 positions match TRBD2. With V trimmed by 5 bases and J by 6 bases, 11 bases remained unmatched. The CDR3 extends over 16 amino acids. Germline assignment: CDR1 SEHNR and CDR2 FQNEAQ (reference sequence). The CDR3 DNA follows: TGTGCCAGCAGCCGAACGACTAGCGGGAGTGCTCGCGAGCAGTACTTC. As protein: CASSRTTSGSAREQYF.

A few counts support this clone. The chain couples TRBV5-4 to TRBJ2-6, with 8 bases matching TRBD1. Germline V CDR1 and CDR2: SGHNT, YYREEE (reference sequence). V gave up 3 bases and J gave up 2 bases; unmatched junction bases: 4. The CDR3 runs to 16 residues. The CDR3 DNA reads as TGTGCCAGCAGCTACAACAGGGGGGCTGGGGCCAACGTCCTGACTTTC. Its protein product is CASSYNRGAGANVLTF.

This chain uses TRBV7-3 with TRBJ1-4, with 8 bases identical to TRBD1. There are 14 residues in the CDR3. Germline loops: CDR1 SGHTA, CDR2 FQGTGA. J was trimmed by 8 bases and V by 5 bases; bases with no gene match: 7. CDR3 nucleotide sequence: TGTGCCAGCAGCCCCCAGGGGGCCTTCGAAAAACTGTTTTTT. Encoded protein: CASSPQGAFEKLFF.

In its sample, this clone was seen a few times. The chain couples TRBV4-2 to TRBJ2-2; TRBD2 agrees at 10 bases. Looked up from germline, CDR1 is LGHNA and CDR2 is YNFKEQ. This CDR3 has 19 residues. V shed 0 bases and J 1 base; nucleotides not matched to a gene: 8. The CDR3 protein is CASSQDKGSGRLNTGELFF. In DNA, the CDR3 is TGTGCCAGCAGCCAAGATAAGGGTAGCGGGAGGCTGAACACCGGGGAGCTGTTTTTT.

This clone was detected only a few times. The J gene is TRBJ2-1, the V gene TRBV14; D uncertain. From germline, CDR1 is SGHDN and CDR2 FVKESK. The CDR3 is 12 residues long. Trimming pared 4 bases from V and 6 bases from J, leaving 7 bases between. CDR3 DNA: TGTGCCAGCAGCCTTCACGGCAATGAGCAGTTCTTC. Translating it yields CASSLHGNEQFF.